This T cell receptor beta chain was identified during a study of cytomegalovirus exposure and HLA in healthy donors. For the study at large: An earlier analysis identified 120 million or so unique TCR beta sequences in about 200 million T cells. Study outcomes and limitations: Among TCR beta chains, those listed as cytomegalovirus-associated numbered fewer than 200.

Germline CDR1 and CDR2: ENHRY and SYGVKD. Losses at the gene ends were 4 bases for V and 2 bases for J; bases not matched to a gene: 10. The CDR3 loop spans 16 amino acids. The PCR made use of 60 Vbeta and 13 Jbeta primers. In the source study's methods: Later analysis identified 80 million to 85 million unique TCR beta chains, some 10 million shared. Generated by immunoSEQ multiplex PCR, the TCRdb table keeps only in-frame clones and is missing some. V, J and clone size were drawn from that table, and D and trimming were deduced from the DNA. The table includes 150,000 to 200,000 clones, about 80% detected once. The donors gave bone marrow, and they were healthy. The sample holds one count of this clone. Its antigen is currently unknown.

The sequence came from a woman in her thirties or forties in good health and CMV-seronegative. The genes are TRBV10-3 and TRBJ2-7; 8 positions match TRBD1. The sample comprised PBMCs. The CDR3 DNA reads TGTGCCATCAGTGGGGGGGACAGGAGCAACACCTACGAGCAGTACGTC. Translated: CAISGGDRSNTYEQYV.